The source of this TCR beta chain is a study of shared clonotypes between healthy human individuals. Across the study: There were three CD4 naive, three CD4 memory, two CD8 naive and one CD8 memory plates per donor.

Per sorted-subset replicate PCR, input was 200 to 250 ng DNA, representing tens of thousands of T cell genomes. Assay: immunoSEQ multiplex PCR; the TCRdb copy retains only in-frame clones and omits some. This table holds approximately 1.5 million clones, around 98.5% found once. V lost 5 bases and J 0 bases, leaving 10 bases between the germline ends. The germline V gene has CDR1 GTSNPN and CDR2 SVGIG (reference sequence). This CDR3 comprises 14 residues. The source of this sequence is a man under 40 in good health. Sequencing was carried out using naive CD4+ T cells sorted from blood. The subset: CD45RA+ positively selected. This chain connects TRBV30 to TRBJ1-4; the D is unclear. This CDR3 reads CAWRQKATNEKLFF. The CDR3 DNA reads TGTGCCTGGCGCCAAAAGGCAACTAATGAAAAACTGTTTTTT.